This is a list of T cell receptor beta chains from one sample in a study of blood T cell repertoires in COVID-19. The assay was immunoSEQ multiplex PCR, and TCRdb's table has in-frame clones only and misses some. Of around 100,000 clones listed, more than 75% are singletons. Sequences were obtained from peripheral blood. The origin of the receptors is a man in his forties with acute or convalescent COVID-19. Both conserved end residues are part of each CDR3. Not every row has a clone size; where given, it reads once, few, many or a size class.

J	V	size	CDR3
TRBJ1-2	TRBV5-1	few	CASSLGTAYGYTF
TRBJ2-5	TRBV5-5	.	CASSLGPGQQETQYF
TRBJ2-6	TRBV29-1	.	CSVDGRSHPSGANVLTF
TRBJ1-1	TRBV6-5	.	CASSPGYVNTEAFF
TRBJ2-2	TRBV11-2	.	CASRRQTVNTGELFF
TRBJ2-2	TRBV7-6	.	CASSPRGQTPTGELFF
TRBJ1-3	TRBV9	.	CASSVGPGGNTIYF
TRBJ2-1	TRBV2	once	CASSEAGLAGGELDEQFF
TRBJ2-2	TRBV7-3	.	CASSLDRGNGELFF
TRBJ2-7	TRBV2	.	CASKRASGTSYEQYF
TRBJ2-1	TRBV24-1	.	CATSDAGTGGNEQFF
TRBJ2-5	TRBV5-1	.	CASSPGAGSGETQYF
TRBJ2-7	TRBV6-1	once	CASSVRLLQGAPYEQYF
TRBJ1-1	TRBV30	.	CAWIVVGVAFF
TRBJ1-5	TRBV2	.	CASSDYSQPQHF
TRBJ2-7	TRBV27	.	CASSLRSGPLEQYF
TRBJ1-1	TRBV5-1	few	CASSPGGPNTEAFF
TRBJ2-1	TRBV28	.	CASRRGQSGNEQFF
TRBJ1-1	TRBV11-1	.	CASSSGGGPHEAFF
TRBJ1-1	TRBV11-2	.	CASSSYRGPTEAFF
TRBJ2-7	TRBV7-9	few	CASNLAPYEQYF
TRBJ1-3	TRBV4-1	once	CASSPGYMGNTIYF
TRBJ2-7	TRBV9	.	CASSPRRSGLGEQYF
TRBJ2-7	TRBV6-1	once	CASSERGQGQYF
TRBJ2-3	TRBV7-3	.	CASSYRGLSKREHTDTQYF
TRBJ2-5	TRBV2	.	CASLGTGAQETQYF
TRBJ1-5	TRBV27	.	CASSLSQYSNQPQHF
TRBJ2-3	TRBV4-2	once	CASSQSPSSTDTQYF
TRBJ1-6	TRBV2	.	CASNRDSPNSPLHF
TRBJ2-3	TRBV19	.	CASSPLAGGPTDTQYF
TRBJ2-1	TRBV21-1	.	CASSDETSGIYNEQFF
TRBJ1-5	TRBV6-5	.	CASSSNQPQHF
TRBJ2-7	TRBV5-1	.	CASSPMTGRNSYEQYF
TRBJ2-1	TRBV7-2	.	CASSSGQGWNEQFF
TRBJ2-7	TRBV30	.	CAWSGLRQYF
TRBJ2-7	TRBV6-2/TRBV6-3	.	CASSRPFAGLSYEQYF
TRBJ2-7	TRBV3-1/TRBV3-2	few	CASSHWTSGDPSYEQYF
TRBJ1-2	TRBV2	.	CASRAGNYGYTF